A single sample is the source of the 23 T cell receptor beta chains below, sequenced in a study of T cell repertoires in cytomegalovirus infection. TCRdb re-derived calls from the reads in MiXCR, one entry per CDR3 protein. The sample holds hundreds of thousands of distinct CDR3 sequences; about 9.2% are singletons and the top ten take more than 2.5%. Material: PBMCs. The receptors stem from a human donor in good health (CMV status not recorded). Some clones in this sample may be carry-over from other donors' samples.

This clonotype occurred many times. The chain recombines TRBV10-3 with TRBJ2-7; D is unclear. The germline gives CDR1 ENHRY, CDR2 SYGVKD. CDR3 length: 14 residues. Trimming cost V 4 bases and J 2 bases, with 12 bases left between them. The CDR3 DNA sequence: TGTGCCATCAGTGTCTCGACGGGTCCCTACGAGCAGTACGTC. Amino acids: CAISVSTGPYEQYV.

The chain uses TRBV29-1 and TRBJ2-3; 8 bases are a match to TRBD1. After removal of 7 bases from V and 6 bases from J, the junction contained 12 bases not matched to a gene. The CDR3 covers 14 residues. CDR1 is SQVTM and CDR2 is ANQGSEA in the germline V gene. The DNA for the CDR3 is TGCAGCGCATCGCAGGGGGCATTTGGGGATACGCAGTATTTT. This codes for CSASQGAFGDTQYF.

In its sample, this clonotype was seen many times. V gene TRBV7-9 combines with J gene TRBJ1-2; 9 bases map to TRBD1. Unmatched junction bases numbered 9, after V lost 4 bases and J lost 6 bases. CDR1 is SEHNR and CDR2 is FQNEAQ in the germline V gene (reference sequence). The CDR3 contains 15 residues. Here the CDR3 DNA reads TGTGCCAGCAGCTCGACGACAGGGGGAAGTGATGGCTACACCTTC. Residues: CASSSTTGGSDGYTF.

At least ten counts were recorded for this clonotype. CDR3 sequence: CASSLVLGLAGEQYF. Here the CDR3 DNA reads TGTGCCAGCAGCTTAGTGTTGGGACTAGCGGGTGAGCAGTACTTC. This rearrangement joins TRBV7-6 to TRBJ2-7; TRBD2 aligns across 12 bases. The CDR3 loop spans 15 amino acids. Trimming at V came to 1 base and at J to 7 bases, leaving 5 bases not matched to a gene. Germline V gives CDR1 SGHVS, CDR2 FNYEAQ.

The chain has TRBV27 and TRBJ2-1; 7 bases match TRBD2. Germline-derived CDR1 and CDR2 are MNHEY and SMNVEV (reference sequence). This CDR3 region has 17 residues. V dropped 5 bases and J dropped 3; count of bases not matched to a gene: 13. The CDR3 sequence: CASSPTLLAEVYNEQFF. The CDR3 DNA reads as TGTGCCAGCAGTCCAACGCTTCTAGCGGAAGTCTACAATGAGCAGTTCTTC.

The rearrangement uses TRBV28 and TRBJ1-2; D might be TRBD1 (5 bases). Trimming took off 2 bases at V and 7 bases at J, with 14 bases between the two ends. Germline V lookup: CDR1 MDHEN, CDR2 SYDVKM. The CDR3 is made up of 14 amino acids. The CDR3 region has the DNA TGTGCCAGCAGTTTAGCCCCCCGCAGGGTTGGCTACACCTTC. Translating it yields CASSLAPRRVGYTF.

This clonotype was counted only a few times. The chain employs TRBV4-1 and TRBJ2-1; 16 bases fit TRBD2. The CDR3 loop spans 18 amino acids. Germline CDR1 is MGHRA and CDR2 is YSYEKL. Trimming took 3 bases from V and 8 from J; bases not matched to a gene: 10. CDR3 DNA sequence: TGCGCCAGCAGCCAGAGCACCGGGACTAGCGGGGGGGCTCATGAGCAGTTCTTC. Translated: CASSQSTGTSGGAHEQFF.

This clonotype came up many times. The chain combines TRBV25-1 with TRBJ2-1; possibly TRBD2 for D (6 bases). Trimming took 3 bases from V and 7 from J, leaving 19 bases between them. CDR1 is MGHDK and CDR2 is SYGVNS in the germline V gene. The CDR3 runs 16 residues. The CDR3 protein is CASSDPTRGADNEQFF. Here the CDR3 DNA reads TGTGCCAGCAGTGACCCGACTCGCGGGGCGGATAATGAGCAGTTCTTC.

This clonotype was counted a few times. The chain employs TRBV6-5 and TRBJ2-7; D is ambiguous. Between the trimmed V and J ends, which lost 4 bases and 1 base, there was a span of 11 bases. The CDR3 runs 14 residues. The V gene's germline CDR1 is MNHEY and CDR2 SVGAGI. The CDR3 bases are TGTGCCAGCAGTTCACTGACGGCTTCCTACGAGCAGTACTTC. This codes for CASSSLTASYEQYF.

This clonotype was counted many times. This chain joins TRBV28 and TRBJ2-3; 8 bases fit TRBD1. Unmatched junction bases numbered 4, after V lost 3 bases and J lost 5 bases. CDR1 is MDHEN, CDR2 SYDVKM, per germline. The CDR3 is 14 amino acids. Here the CDR3 DNA reads TGTGCCAGCAGTTTGCAGGGGGCCGGAGATACGCAGTATTTT. It translates to CASSLQGAGDTQYF. The full variable domain, completed using reference TRBV28 and TRBJ2-3, is DVKVTQSSRYLVKRTGEKVFLECVQDMDHENMFWYRQDPGLGLRLIYFSYDVKMKEKGDIPEGYSVSREKKERFSLILESASTNQTSMYLCASSLQGAGDTQYFGPGTRLTVL.

This clonotype was seen many times. V usage is TRBV12-5 and J usage is TRBJ2-3; the D gene is possibly TRBD1 (6 bases). Germline assignment: CDR1 LGHNT and CDR2 FRNRAP. The CDR3 runs to 16 residues. V lost 5 bases, J lost 3 bases, and 18 bases lay in between. The CDR3 sequence: CASGRSGQAVTDTQYF. CDR3 coding DNA: TGTGCTAGTGGTCGCTCGGGACAAGCGGTGACAGATACGCAGTATTTT.

This clonotype has ten or more counts. The chain combines TRBV20-1 with TRBJ2-3, with D possibly being TRBD1 (5 bases). Trimming left V 6 bases short and J 2 bases short, with 15 bases between. CDR3 length: 14 amino acids. Germline V gene data show CDR1 as DFQATT and CDR2 as SNEGSKA (reference sequence). The CDR3 coding sequence is TGCAGTGCGAATCAGGGCAGGCCCACAGATACGCAGTATTTT. This codes for CSANQGRPTDTQYF.

This clonotype has just a few counts. This chain joins TRBV20-1 and TRBJ1-1; TRBD1 might be the D (5 bases). The CDR3 is 14 amino acids. The V gene lost 3 bases and the J gene lost 1 base, with 12 bases spanning the gap. The germline V gene has CDR1 DFQATT and CDR2 SNEGSKA (reference sequence). The DNA for the CDR3 is TGCAGTGCTAGGGTGGGACCCGAGAACACTGAAGCTTTCTTT. Translating it yields CSARVGPENTEAFF.

The sample holds many counts of this clonotype. V and J are TRBV7-2 and TRBJ1-3; 10 nucleotides line up with TRBD1. Trimming removed 5 bases from V and 2 bases from J; junction bases left unmatched: 3. Germline CDR1 reads SGHTA; CDR2 reads FQGNSA. This CDR3 comprises 15 residues. CDR3 sequence reads: CASSVDRGPGNTIYF. DNA for the CDR3: TGTGCCAGCAGCGTTGACAGGGGGCCTGGAAACACCATATATTTT.

This clonotype was detected ten times or more. The chain combines TRBV20-1 with TRBJ2-2, with TRBD2 matching 11 bases. The germline CDR1 and CDR2 sequences are DFQATT and SNEGSKA (reference sequence). Losses at the gene ends were 1 base for V and 6 bases for J; bases not matched to a gene: 13. The CDR3 sequence is 18 residues long. The CDR3 is CSARVTSGAPAVSGELFF. CDR3 sequence (DNA): TGCAGTGCTAGAGTGACTAGCGGGGCACCGGCCGTGTCCGGGGAGCTGTTTTTT.

This chain links TRBV20-1 with TRBJ1-5; 8 bases align to TRBD1. With V trimmed by 5 bases and J by 7 bases, 7 bases remained unmatched. The CDR3 is 13 residues long. In germline, CDR1 is DFQATT, CDR2 SNEGSKA (reference sequence). The DNA of the CDR3 is TGCAGTGCTGGCGGACAGGGTCGCCAGCCCCAGCATTTT. It encodes CSAGGQGRQPQHF.

Ten or more counts support this clonotype. The V gene is TRBV27, the J gene TRBJ2-7; the match to TRBD1 covers 8 bases. Germline-derived CDR1 and CDR2 are MNHEY and SMNVEV (reference sequence). The junction had 7 bases not matched to a gene; V was cut back by 6 bases and J by 0 bases. This CDR3 is built from 15 residues. CDR3 region: CASRKQGGSSYEQYF. As DNA, the CDR3 is TGTGCCAGCAGGAAACAGGGGGGAAGCTCCTACGAGCAGTACTTC.

This clonotype was seen repeatedly, ten times or more. The chain has TRBV20-1 and TRBJ1-5; D remains ambiguous. CDR3 length equals 15 residues. V dropped 0 bases and J dropped 6 bases, with 15 bases sitting between them. Germline V gene lookup returns CDR1 DFQATT and CDR2 SNEGSKA (reference sequence). The DNA of the CDR3 is TGCAGTGCTAGAGACAAGCAGGTACGGGGTCAGCCCCAGCATTTT. Translated, it gives CSARDKQVRGQPQHF.

This clonotype was seen many times. The CDR3 protein is CASRSKAYYYGYTF. In DNA form, the CDR3 reads TGTGCCAGCCGCTCAAAGGCGTATTACTATGGCTACACCTTC. The V call is TRBV28, the J call TRBJ1-2, with D unclear. V shed 8 bases and J shed 3 bases, with 16 bases lying between them. The length of the CDR3 is 14 residues. The germline CDR1 and CDR2 sequences are MDHEN and SYDVKM.

This clonotype was recorded at least ten times. J is TRBJ2-7 and V is TRBV28; perhaps TRBD1 as D (6 bases). Trimming shortened V by 10 bases and J by 2 bases, and 12 bases separated the two germline ends. The germline CDR1 and CDR2 sequences are MDHEN and SYDVKM. This CDR3 contains 12 residues. The CDR3: CATNRATYEQYV. Written as DNA, the CDR3 is TGTGCCACTAACAGGGCCACCTACGAGCAGTACGTC.

The chain carries TRBV28 and TRBJ2-1; no reliable D call. Trimming removed 8 bases from V and 5 bases from J, with 13 bases in between. The CDR3 loop spans 13 amino acids. CDR1 and CDR2 (germline): MDHEN, SYDVKM. The CDR3, as DNA: TGTGCCAGCGCCTACCACACCAACAATGAGCAGTTCTTC. Translation gives CASAYHTNNEQFF.

This clonotype was recorded at least ten times. The gene calls are TRBV7-2 and TRBJ1-6; 10 bases fit TRBD1. CDR1 SGHTA and CDR2 FQGNSA come from the germline V gene. CDR3 size: 14 residues. V was pared by 4 bases and J by 8 bases, with 2 bases of the junction left unmatched. The CDR3 DNA reads TGTGCCAGCAGCTCGACAGGGGGCTATTCACCCCTCCACTTT. Its protein product is CASSSTGGYSPLHF.

This clonotype was observed at least ten times. The V gene is TRBV20-1, the J gene TRBJ1-5; the match to TRBD1 covers 8 bases. The CDR3 contains 13 residues. The germline V gene has CDR1 DFQATT and CDR2 SNEGSKA (reference sequence). V dropped 5 bases and J dropped 9; count of bases not matched to a gene: 9. CDR3 DNA: TGCAGTGCTCAGGACAGGGATTTTCGGCCCCAGCATTTT. Residues: CSAQDRDFRPQHF.